This T cell receptor (beta chain) was sequenced for a study of T-cell reconstitution after alpha-beta-depleted transplantation in children (dated by TCRdb to 2015 to 2016). Background for the entire study: The study quantitatively tracked T-cell immune reconstitution after TCRalphabeta/CD19-depleted allogeneic hematopoietic cell transplantation in children using TCR repertoire profiling. The research as a whole found: Over subsequent months, a decline in hyperexpanded clone frequencies was noted, and after one year, T-cell counts and TCRbeta diversity were mostly ascribed to newly produced T cells. In some patients, the high TCRbeta diversity seen at day 60 was put down to recipient T cells and intrathymic progenitors that had survived conditioning. Apparently early alphabetaT-cell count recovery about two months after transplant reportedly relied on only several hundred rapidly expanded clones derived from non-depleted graft cells.

In the paper's terms, the treatment or condition label means: allogeneic hematopoietic cell transplantation with graft depleted of TCRalphabeta T cells and CD19 B cells. The transplant recipients were children given TCRalphabeta/CD19-depleted allogeneic hematopoietic cell grafts. This clonotype appeared a few times. Its cognate antigen has yet to be identified. No clone much larger than this one lies a single base away; base qualities are absent. Receptors were amplified or captured by PCR. The sample was run on an Illumina HiSeq 2500. To normalize quantification of the TCRbeta repertoire, the TCR libraries were built with molecular barcoding that relied on unique molecular identifiers. In-frame beta chains were kept once TCRdb had trimmed the public reads at Q25 with fastp and called clones with MiXCR. All rows with the same CDR3 protein become a single entry with the most common DNA and genes. This sample gives hundreds of thousands of distinct CDR3 sequences in total; 10% to 15% of them show up just once. The ten largest account for around 2% of the sample.

Sequencing used PBMCs, mostly from graft donor cells, obtained 360 days after TCRalphabeta/CD19-depleted stem cell transplant. The TCR sequence derives from a male patient younger than 18 who had a stem cell transplant for acute myeloid leukemia, so the T cells may come from the graft donor.

The base sequence is TGCAGCGTTGTCGCGTACAATGAGCAGTTCTTC. The translation is CSVVAYNEQFF. The chain was built from TRBV29-1 and TRBJ2-1; no D segment can be confidently identified. Deletion took 4 bases off V and 4 bases off J, with a span of 5 bases between the germline ends. Reading from cysteine to phenylalanine, the CDR3 counts 11 amino acids. Only CDR3 DNA is held: 33 bases, read in frame from base 1. The CDR1 and CDR2 encoded by the germline V gene are SQVTM and ANQGSEA.